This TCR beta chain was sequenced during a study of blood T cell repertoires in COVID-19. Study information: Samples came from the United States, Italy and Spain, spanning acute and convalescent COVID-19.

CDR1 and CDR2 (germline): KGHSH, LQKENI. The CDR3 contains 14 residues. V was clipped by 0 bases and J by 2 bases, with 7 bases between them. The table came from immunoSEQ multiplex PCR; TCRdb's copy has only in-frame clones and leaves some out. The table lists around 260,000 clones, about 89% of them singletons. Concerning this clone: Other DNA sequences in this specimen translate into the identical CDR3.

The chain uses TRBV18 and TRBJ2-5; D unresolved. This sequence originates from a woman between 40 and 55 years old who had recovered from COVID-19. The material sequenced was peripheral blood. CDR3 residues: CASSPPHLQETQYF. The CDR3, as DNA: TGTGCCAGCTCACCACCGCATCTACAAGAGACCCAGTACTTC.